The source of this T cell receptor beta chain is a study of monozygotic twins with inflammatory bowel disease. Per TCR library, about 3,300 ng of total RNA was used. TCRdb reprocessed the 5' RACE reads and keeps a single row for each CDR3 protein, giving no DNA. This sample contains about 140,000 distinct CDR3 sequences. The CDR3 runs 15 residues. Germline-derived CDR1 and CDR2 are SGHTA and FQGNSA. The clonotype comes from a human donor with ulcerative colitis or Crohn's disease, or a healthy co-twin of an affected twin (not recorded which). Sequenced: blood. The chain links TRBV7-2 to TRBJ2-7. The CDR3 here is CASSLSTVPVLEQYF.